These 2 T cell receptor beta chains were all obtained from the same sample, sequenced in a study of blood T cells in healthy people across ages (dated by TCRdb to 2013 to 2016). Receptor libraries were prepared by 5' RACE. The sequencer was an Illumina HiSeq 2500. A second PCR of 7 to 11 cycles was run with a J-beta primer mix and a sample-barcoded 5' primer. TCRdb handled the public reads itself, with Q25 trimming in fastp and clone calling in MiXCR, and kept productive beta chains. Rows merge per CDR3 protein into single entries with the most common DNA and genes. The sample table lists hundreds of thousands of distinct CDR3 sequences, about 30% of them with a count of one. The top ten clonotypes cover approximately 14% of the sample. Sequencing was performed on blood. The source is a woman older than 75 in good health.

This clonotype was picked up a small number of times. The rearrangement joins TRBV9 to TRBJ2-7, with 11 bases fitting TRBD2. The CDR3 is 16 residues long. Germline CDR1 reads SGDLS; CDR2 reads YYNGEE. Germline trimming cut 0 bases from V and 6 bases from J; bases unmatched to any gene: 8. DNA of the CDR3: TGTGCCAGCAGCGTAGGACTAGCGGGGCTTGAAGGCGAGCAGTACTTC. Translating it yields CASSVGLAGLEGEQYF.

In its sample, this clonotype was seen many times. As DNA, the CDR3 is TGCGCCAGCAGCCAAGACAGCCAGGGCTACAATGAGCAGTTCTTC. Its protein product is CASSQDSQGYNEQFF. V and J are TRBV4-3 and TRBJ2-1, with D possibly TRBD1 on 5 matching bases. CDR3 length equals 15 residues. Germline V gene sequence: CDR1 LGHNA, CDR2 YSLEER. Trimming took off 0 bases at V and 3 bases at J, with 9 bases between the two ends.